This note documents a single T cell receptor beta chain sequence. TCRdb's copy holds only in-frame clones and misses some; the assay was immunoSEQ multiplex PCR. The data show 15,000 or so clones, with about 88% seen just once and around 3% held by the top ten. The data derive from a study of T cell responses to AZD1222 COVID-19 vaccine. The V and J ends lost 5 bases and 3 bases, in that order; junction bases with no gene match: 7. The germline CDR1 and CDR2 sequences are MNHEY and SVGAGI. The CDR3 has 15 amino acids. The specimen comprised peripheral blood, sampled 28 days after the second AZD1222 dose. This TCR was sampled from an adult who received the AZD1222 COVID-19 vaccine. This chain uses TRBV6-5 with TRBJ2-7, with 10 positions matching TRBD1. The CDR3 DNA sequence: TGTGCCAGCAGTACCCGACAGGGGGCTTTCTACGAGCAGTACTTC. It yields the protein CASSTRQGAFYEQYF.